These 10 T cell receptor beta chains were sequenced from one sample in a study of cytomegalovirus exposure and HLA in healthy donors (dated by TCRdb to 2017 to 2019). Receptors were amplified or captured by the immunoSEQ multiplex PCR assay. The multiplex PCR relied on a mix of 60 forward primers for TCR Vbeta segments and 13 reverse primers for TCR Jbeta segments. Not all clones reach the TCRdb copy of this immuneACCESS table, which keeps in-frame sequences only. Checked studies attribute under half of the gap to unresolved V genes and leave the rest unexplained. The sample profile shows roughly 100,000 clones; just under 80% of them were found once. Together, the top ten hold about 5.7% of the sample. The sequenced sample was PBMCs. The source of these receptors is a male donor in good health and CMV-seronegative.

The chain is built from TRBV30 and TRBJ1-5, with unresolved D. Germline loops: CDR1 GTSNPN, CDR2 SVGIG (reference sequence). V was shortened by 1 base and J by 4 bases, with 8 bases between the two germline ends. This CDR3 has 13 amino acids. The CDR3 nucleotides are TGTGCCTGGAGTGAGCAGGCGAATCAGCCCCAGCATTTT. Translating gives CAWSEQANQPQHF.

The rearrangement uses TRBV23-1 and TRBJ2-6, with D possibly TRBD2 on 6 matching bases. TRBV23-1 is placed among ORFs of uncertain function. The CDR3 contains 19 residues. Trimming took 1 base from V and 2 from J, leaving 18 bases between them. In nucleotides, the CDR3 is TGCGCCAGCAGTCAATTGGAGGACACTAGCAAACCTGGGGCCAACGTCCTGACTTTC. Its translation: CASSQLEDTSKPGANVLTF.

As concerns this clone: The same CDR3 also results from other DNA sequences found in this sample. V is TRBV5-4 and J is TRBJ2-5; TRBD2 matches 13 bases. This CDR3 has 16 residues. In germline, CDR1 is SGHNT, CDR2 YYREEE (reference sequence). The J segment lost 2 bases and the V segment lost 4 bases, leaving 5 bases of the junction unmatched. The CDR3 loop reads CASSPGLAGAQETQYF. In nucleotides, the CDR3 is TGTGCCAGCAGCCCCGGACTAGCGGGAGCTCAAGAGACCCAGTACTTC.

This clone turned up a few times. The rearrangement links TRBV5-4 to TRBJ1-1; TRBD1 aligns across 11 bases. The CDR3 runs 14 residues. The germline CDR1 and CDR2 sequences are SGHNT and YYREEE (reference sequence). The ends lost 3 bases at V and 3 bases at J; junction bases unmatched: 1. CDR3 region: CASSWGQGDTEAFF. DNA for the CDR3: TGTGCCAGCAGCTGGGGACAGGGGGACACTGAAGCTTTCTTT.

The rearrangement joins TRBV9 to TRBJ1-1, with 8 bases aligning to TRBD1. With 0 bases clipped from V and 3 bases from J, the junction kept 4 bases outside the gene matches. This CDR3 comprises 15 residues. Germline V gene sequence: CDR1 SGDLS, CDR2 YYNGEE. CDR3 sequence: CASSVDQGAYTEAFF. The CDR3 DNA follows: TGTGCCAGCAGCGTAGATCAGGGGGCGTACACTGAAGCTTTCTTT.

There are a few counts of this clone. The V and J genes are TRBV2 and TRBJ1-4; unclear D gene. The germline V gene encodes CDR1 SNHLY and CDR2 FYNNEI. Trimming left V 6 bases short and J 2 bases short, with 13 bases between. This CDR3 contains 15 residues. The CDR3: CASRVTEVTNEKLFF. The CDR3 DNA is TGTGCCAGCAGAGTAACGGAGGTTACTAATGAAAAACTGTTTTTT. The full variable domain, with the rest looked up from reference TRBV2 and TRBJ1-4, is EPEVTQTPSHQVTQMGQEVILRCVPISNHLYFYWYRQILGQKVEFLVSFYNNEISEKSEIFDDQFSVERPDGSNFTLKIRSTKLEDSAMYFCASRVTEVTNEKLFFGSGTQLSVL.

The chain recombines TRBV5-1 with TRBJ2-1; 7 bases match TRBD2. CDR3 length: 14 amino acids. CDR1 SGHRS and CDR2 YFSETQ come from the germline V gene. Trimming at V came to 2 bases and at J to 14 bases, leaving 13 bases not matched to a gene. DNA of the CDR3: TGCGCCAGCAGCTTATATGGGGAGAGCGGGGTTAAGTTCTTC. Translation gives CASSLYGESGVKFF. Full variable domain (remainder filled in from reference TRBV5-1 and TRBJ2-1): KAGVTQTPRYLIKTRGQQVTLSCSPISGHRSVSWYQQTPGQGLQFLFEYFSETQRNKGNFPGRFSGRQFSNSRSEMNVSTLELGDSALYLCASSLYGESGVKFFGPGTRLTVL.

This clone was seen more than once but under ten times. The chain couples TRBV6-5 to TRBJ1-1; tentatively, D is TRBD1 (5 bases). CDR3 size: 14 residues. Germline CDR1 reads MNHEY; CDR2 reads SVGAGI. Trimming pared 6 bases from V and 1 base from J, leaving 12 bases between. This CDR3 reads CASRAGRRNTEAFF. As DNA, the CDR3 is TGTGCCAGCAGGGCGGGACGGAGGAACACTGAAGCTTTCTTT.

This chain joins TRBV10-3 and TRBJ1-1, with unresolved D. Trimming cost V 3 bases and J 1 base, with 12 bases left between them. CDR1 ENHRY and CDR2 SYGVKD come from the germline V gene. CDR3 length: 15 amino acids. The CDR3 loop is CAISDLNRPNTEAFF. CDR3 DNA: TGTGCCATCAGTGATCTTAACAGACCGAACACTGAAGCTTTCTTT.

This chain joins TRBV28 and TRBJ2-7; 12 bases agree with TRBD1. The CDR3 has 17 amino acids. V lost 5 bases and J lost 2; bases outside the gene matches: 10. Germline lookup yields CDR1 MDHEN and CDR2 SYDVKM. The CDR3 sequence: CASSDPGGQGAPYEQYF. The CDR3 DNA is TGTGCCAGCAGTGACCCCGGGGGACAGGGGGCGCCCTACGAGCAGTACTTC.